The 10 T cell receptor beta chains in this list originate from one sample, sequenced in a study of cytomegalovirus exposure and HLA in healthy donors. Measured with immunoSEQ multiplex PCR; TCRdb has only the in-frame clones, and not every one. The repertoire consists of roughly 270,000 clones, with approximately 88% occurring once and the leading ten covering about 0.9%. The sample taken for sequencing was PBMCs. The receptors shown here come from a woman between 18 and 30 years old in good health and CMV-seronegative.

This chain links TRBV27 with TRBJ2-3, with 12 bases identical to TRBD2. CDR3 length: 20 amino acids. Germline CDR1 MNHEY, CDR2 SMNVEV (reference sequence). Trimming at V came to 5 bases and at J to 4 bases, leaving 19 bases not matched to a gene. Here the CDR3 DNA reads TGTGCCAGCAGTCCCACCGACTCAGGACTAGCGGGATCCATCCCAGATACGCAGTATTTT. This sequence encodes CASSPTDSGLAGSIPDTQYF.

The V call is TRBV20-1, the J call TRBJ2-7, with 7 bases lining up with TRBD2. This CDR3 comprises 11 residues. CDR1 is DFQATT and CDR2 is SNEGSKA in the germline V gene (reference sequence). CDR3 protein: CQRGLVHEQYF. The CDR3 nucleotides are TGCCAACGCGGACTAGTTCACGAGCAGTACTTC.

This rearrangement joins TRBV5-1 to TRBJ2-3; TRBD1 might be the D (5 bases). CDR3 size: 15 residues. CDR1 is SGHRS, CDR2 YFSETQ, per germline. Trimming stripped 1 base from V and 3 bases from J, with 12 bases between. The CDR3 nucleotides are TGCGCCAGCAGCTTGATGACAGCTGGGACAGATACGCAGTATTTT. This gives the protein CASSLMTAGTDTQYF.

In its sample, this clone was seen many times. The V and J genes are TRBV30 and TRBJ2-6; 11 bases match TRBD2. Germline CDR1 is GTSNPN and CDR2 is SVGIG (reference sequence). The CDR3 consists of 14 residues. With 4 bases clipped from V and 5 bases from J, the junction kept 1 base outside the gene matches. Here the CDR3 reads CAWMTSGRANVLTF. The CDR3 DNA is TGTGCCTGGATGACTAGCGGGAGGGCCAACGTCCTGACTTTC.

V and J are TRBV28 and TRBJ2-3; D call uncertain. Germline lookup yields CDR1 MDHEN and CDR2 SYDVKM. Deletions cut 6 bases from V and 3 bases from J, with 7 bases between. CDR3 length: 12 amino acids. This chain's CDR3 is CASSLTTDTQYF. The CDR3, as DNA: TGTGCCAGCAGCCTAACGACAGATACGCAGTATTTT.

In nucleotides, the CDR3 is TGTGCCACCAGCAGAGATCCCGGGACTAGCGTAAACAATGAGCAGTTCTTC. This gives the protein CATSRDPGTSVNNEQFF. The genes are TRBV15 and TRBJ2-1, with 10 bases matching TRBD2. The germline V gene encodes CDR1 LNHNV and CDR2 YYDKDF (reference sequence). V gave up 0 bases and J gave up 5 bases; unmatched junction bases: 7. This CDR3 is 17 amino acids long.

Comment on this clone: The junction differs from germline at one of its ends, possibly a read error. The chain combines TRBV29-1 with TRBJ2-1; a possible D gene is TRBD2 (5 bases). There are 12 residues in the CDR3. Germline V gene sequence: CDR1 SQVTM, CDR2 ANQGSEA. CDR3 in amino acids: CSVADSDNEQFF. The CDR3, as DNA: TGCAGCGTCGCGGACTCCGACAATGAGCAGTTCTTC.

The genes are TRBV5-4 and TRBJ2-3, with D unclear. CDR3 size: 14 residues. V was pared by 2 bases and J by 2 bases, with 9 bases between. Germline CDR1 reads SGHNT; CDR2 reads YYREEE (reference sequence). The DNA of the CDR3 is TGTGCCAGCAGCTTTCAGGCGACCACAGATACGCAGTATTTT. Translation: CASSFQATTDTQYF.

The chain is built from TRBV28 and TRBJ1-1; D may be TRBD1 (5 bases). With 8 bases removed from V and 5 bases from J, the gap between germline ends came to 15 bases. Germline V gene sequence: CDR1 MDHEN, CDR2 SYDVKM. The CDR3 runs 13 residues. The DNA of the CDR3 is TGTGCCAGCGGTCTGTTAAGGGGTACTGAAGCTTTCTTT. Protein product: CASGLLRGTEAFF.

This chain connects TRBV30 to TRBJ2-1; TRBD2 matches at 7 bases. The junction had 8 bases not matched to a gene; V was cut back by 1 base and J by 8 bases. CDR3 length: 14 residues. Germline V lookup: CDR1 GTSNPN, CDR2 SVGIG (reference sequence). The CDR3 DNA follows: TGTGCCTGGAGTGGGATGGGAGGGCCGCATGAGCAGTTCTTC. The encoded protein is CAWSGMGGPHEQFF.